This paragraph covers one T cell receptor (beta chain) sequence. CDR3 length: 13 residues. Germline-derived CDR1 and CDR2 are SNHLY and FYNNEI. V was clipped by 2 bases and J by 5 bases, with 9 bases between them. Clones were read by immunoSEQ multiplex PCR, and TCRdb kept only the in-frame ones, dropping some. This table holds about 170,000 clones, 94% found once. The source of the sample is a study of control samples from healthy donors and cancer patients. The V and J genes are TRBV2 and TRBJ1-1, with D hard to call. The sample was blood. The receptor was derived from a woman in her late teens or twenties in good health. CDR3: CASSERGRTEAFF. CDR3 bases: TGTGCCAGCAGTGAACGCGGGCGGACTGAAGCTTTCTTT. Variable domain in full (rest from reference TRBV2 and TRBJ1-1): EPEVTQTPSHQVTQMGQEVILRCVPISNHLYFYWYRQILGQKVEFLVSFYNNEISEKSEIFDDQFSVERPDGSNFTLKIRSTKLEDSAMYFCASSERGRTEAFFGQGTRLTVV.